These T cell receptor beta chains were read from a single sample in a study of memory CD4+ T cells and cytomegalovirus serostatus. The method was immunoSEQ multiplex PCR; TCRdb's version includes in-frame clones alone and lacks a portion of them. There are around 60,000 clones in the sample; 75% to 90% occur only once, and over 0.7% lies in the top ten. Sequenced sample: memory CD4+ T cells from blood. The receptors were sampled from an adult in good health and CMV-seronegative. The CDR3 runs from the conserved cysteine through the conserved F or W. Each record gives: clone size, V gene, D gene, J gene, CDR3 protein, CDR3 DNA. A D gene is named only where the DNA matches it firmly. Only some rows state a clone size, as once, few, many or a class for expanded clones.

clone_size: -
v_call: TRBV5-1
d_call: TRBD1
j_call: TRBJ2-7
cdr3_aa: CASSLEGQGFEQYF
cdr3_nt: TGCGCCAGCAGCTTGGAGGGACAGGGGTTCGAGCAGTACTTC

clone_size: -
v_call: TRBV14
d_call: -
j_call: TRBJ2-7
cdr3_aa: CASSPMGRGLSYEQYF
cdr3_nt: TGTGCCAGCAGCCCGATGGGGCGGGGCCTCTCCTACGAGCAGTACTTC

clone_size: -
v_call: TRBV7-9
d_call: -
j_call: TRBJ2-5
cdr3_aa: CASSSHETQYF
cdr3_nt: TGTGCCAGCAGCAGCCATGAGACCCAGTACTTC

clone_size: -
v_call: TRBV29-1
d_call: -
j_call: TRBJ2-4
cdr3_aa: CSVERDVSDIQYF
cdr3_nt: TGCAGCGTTGAACGGGACGTAAGTGACATTCAGTACTTC

clone_size: few
v_call: TRBV2
d_call: TRBD1
j_call: TRBJ1-5
cdr3_aa: CASSEGRGRQPQHF
cdr3_nt: TGTGCCAGCAGTGAAGGGAGGGGGCGGCAGCCCCAGCATTTT

clone_size: -
v_call: TRBV30
d_call: -
j_call: TRBJ1-1
cdr3_aa: CAWGRGLTANTEAFF
cdr3_nt: TGTGCCTGGGGGCGGGGATTGACAGCGAACACTGAAGCTTTCTTT

clone_size: once
v_call: TRBV4-1
d_call: TRBD2
j_call: TRBJ2-1
cdr3_aa: CASSHPWTSGLGNEQFF
cdr3_nt: TGCGCCAGCAGCCATCCCTGGACTAGCGGGTTGGGCAATGAGCAGTTCTTC

clone_size: -
v_call: TRBV4-1
d_call: TRBD2
j_call: TRBJ2-5
cdr3_aa: CASSQVTSGRRETQYF
cdr3_nt: TGCGCCAGCAGCCAAGTCACTAGCGGGAGGCGGGAGACCCAGTACTTC

clone_size: once
v_call: TRBV30
d_call: -
j_call: TRBJ1-5
cdr3_aa: CAWSRPGVHQPQHF
cdr3_nt: TGTGCCTGGAGTCGCCCTGGAGTCCATCAGCCCCAGCATTTT

clone_size: -
v_call: TRBV28
d_call: TRBD1
j_call: TRBJ1-5
cdr3_aa: CASRTGASNQPQHF
cdr3_nt: TGTGCCAGCAGAACAGGGGCTAGCAATCAGCCCCAGCATTTT

clone_size: -
v_call: TRBV6-1
d_call: TRBD2
j_call: TRBJ2-3
cdr3_aa: CATLKRGGTDTQYF
cdr3_nt: TGTGCCACCCTCAAACGGGGGGGCACAGATACGCAGTATTTT

clone_size: -
v_call: TRBV18
d_call: TRBD1
j_call: TRBJ1-5
cdr3_aa: CASSRTGGADQPQHF
cdr3_nt: TGTGCCAGCTCCCGGACAGGGGGCGCCGATCAGCCCCAGCATTTT

clone_size: -
v_call: TRBV5-6
d_call: -
j_call: TRBJ2-7
cdr3_aa: CASSLRGTASYEQYF
cdr3_nt: TGTGCCAGCAGTTTGAGGGGAACTGCTTCCTACGAGCAGTACTTC

clone_size: -
v_call: TRBV19
d_call: -
j_call: TRBJ1-1
cdr3_aa: CASSSNSGATTEAFF
cdr3_nt: TGTGCCAGTAGTAGCAACTCAGGGGCGACCACTGAAGCTTTCTTT

clone_size: -
v_call: TRBV5-1
d_call: TRBD1
j_call: TRBJ2-1
cdr3_aa: CASSFLVGTGGEQFF
cdr3_nt: TGCGCCAGCAGCTTTTTAGTTGGGACAGGGGGAGAGCAGTTCTTC

clone_size: -
v_call: TRBV4-1
d_call: -
j_call: TRBJ2-2
cdr3_aa: CASSQGLLAPNTGELFF
cdr3_nt: TGCGCCAGCAGCCAAGGCCTGCTAGCGCCGAACACCGGGGAGCTGTTTTTT

clone_size: -
v_call: TRBV20-1
d_call: -
j_call: TRBJ1-2
cdr3_aa: CSAGVGGYTF
cdr3_nt: TGCAGCGCCGGGGTAGGTGGCTACACCTTC

clone_size: -
v_call: TRBV28
d_call: -
j_call: TRBJ1-1
cdr3_aa: CASRWQGALSNTEAFF
cdr3_nt: TGTGCCAGCAGATGGCAGGGCGCTCTATCCAACACTGAAGCTTTCTTT

clone_size: -
v_call: TRBV11-3
d_call: -
j_call: TRBJ1-2
cdr3_aa: CASSLYSGDGYTF
cdr3_nt: TGTGCCAGCAGCTTATATTCTGGGGATGGCTACACCTTC

clone_size: few
v_call: TRBV28
d_call: TRBD1
j_call: TRBJ2-2
cdr3_aa: CASSFNPRGLLPELFF
cdr3_nt: TGTGCCAGCAGTTTCAATCCCAGGGGGCTTTTACCGGAGCTGTTTTTT

clone_size: -
v_call: TRBV5-1
d_call: TRBD1
j_call: TRBJ1-4
cdr3_aa: CASSLEDRLFGKLFF
cdr3_nt: TGCGCCAGCAGCTTGGAGGACAGGTTGTTCGGGAAACTGTTTTTT

clone_size: -
v_call: TRBV9
d_call: -
j_call: TRBJ2-5
cdr3_aa: CASSVVMGETQYF
cdr3_nt: TGTGCCAGCAGCGTAGTAATGGGTGAGACCCAGTACTTC

clone_size: -
v_call: TRBV6-6
d_call: TRBD1
j_call: TRBJ1-5
cdr3_aa: CASKYRGGDSNQPQHF
cdr3_nt: TGTGCCAGCAAATACAGGGGAGGCGATAGCAATCAGCCCCAGCATTTT

clone_size: -
v_call: TRBV28
d_call: -
j_call: TRBJ1-4
cdr3_aa: CASRLPGATNEKLFF
cdr3_nt: TGTGCCAGCAGGCTCCCGGGGGCAACTAATGAAAAACTGTTTTTT

clone_size: -
v_call: TRBV14
d_call: -
j_call: TRBJ2-2
cdr3_aa: CASSQFRTGELFF
cdr3_nt: TGTGCCAGCAGCCAATTCCGGACCGGGGAGCTGTTTTTT

clone_size: -
v_call: TRBV4-1
d_call: -
j_call: TRBJ1-4
cdr3_aa: CASSQEGAGGGATNEKLFF
cdr3_nt: TGCGCCAGCAGCCAAGAGGGCGCGGGTGGGGGAGCAACTAATGAAAAACTGTTTTTT

clone_size: -
v_call: TRBV30
d_call: -
j_call: TRBJ1-6
cdr3_aa: CAWRGGGISYNSPLHF
cdr3_nt: TGTGCCTGGAGGGGCGGGGGGATCTCCTATAATTCACCCCTCCACTTT

clone_size: -
v_call: TRBV5-1
d_call: -
j_call: TRBJ1-1
cdr3_aa: CASSLRPGMNTEAFF
cdr3_nt: TGCGCCAGCAGCCTACGACCGGGAATGAACACTGAAGCTTTCTTT

clone_size: -
v_call: TRBV21-1
d_call: -
j_call: TRBJ2-5
cdr3_aa: CASSLRSGVQETQYF
cdr3_nt: TGTGCCAGCAGCTTACGGTCGGGTGTCCAAGAGACCCAGTACTTC

clone_size: -
v_call: TRBV7-3
d_call: -
j_call: TRBJ1-1
cdr3_aa: CASSFGVDTEAFF
cdr3_nt: TGTGCCAGCAGCTTTGGGGTCGACACTGAAGCTTTCTTT

clone_size: -
v_call: TRBV21-1
d_call: -
j_call: TRBJ1-2
cdr3_aa: CASSKSRGQGAYGYTF
cdr3_nt: TGTGCCAGCAGCAAATCCAGGGGACAGGGAGCCTATGGCTACACCTTC

clone_size: -
v_call: TRBV19
d_call: -
j_call: TRBJ1-2
cdr3_aa: CASKVARQSNYGYTF
cdr3_nt: TGTGCCAGTAAGGTCGCCAGACAGTCCAACTATGGCTACACCTTC

clone_size: -
v_call: TRBV28
d_call: -
j_call: TRBJ2-1
cdr3_aa: CASTINGGSSTYNEQFF
cdr3_nt: TGTGCCAGCACCATAAATGGGGGGTCTAGCACCTACAATGAGCAGTTCTTC

clone_size: -
v_call: TRBV18
d_call: -
j_call: TRBJ2-5
cdr3_aa: CASSGETQYF
cdr3_nt: TGTGCCAGCTCTGGGGAGACCCAGTACTTC

clone_size: -
v_call: TRBV15
d_call: -
j_call: TRBJ2-1
cdr3_aa: CATSRDRGNEQFF
cdr3_nt: TGTGCCACCAGCAGAGATCGCGGCAATGAGCAGTTCTTC

clone_size: -
v_call: TRBV5-1
d_call: -
j_call: TRBJ1-3
cdr3_aa: CASSPTVGWGNTIYF
cdr3_nt: TGCGCCAGCAGCCCCACTGTGGGGTGGGGAAACACCATATATTTT

clone_size: -
v_call: TRBV5-4
d_call: -
j_call: TRBJ1-2
cdr3_aa: CASSLEARAPYGYTF
cdr3_nt: TGTGCCAGCAGCTTGGAGGCCAGGGCGCCCTATGGCTACACCTTC

clone_size: -
v_call: TRBV7-3
d_call: -
j_call: TRBJ2-1
cdr3_aa: CASSLGGKSYNEQFF
cdr3_nt: TGTGCCAGCAGCTTGGGCGGGAAGTCCTACAATGAGCAGTTCTTC

clone_size: -
v_call: TRBV7-9
d_call: -
j_call: TRBJ1-3
cdr3_aa: CASSLGGQWTSGNTIYF
cdr3_nt: TGTGCCAGCAGCTTAGGGGGCCAATGGACAAGTGGAAACACCATATATTTT

clone_size: once
v_call: TRBV19
d_call: TRBD1
j_call: TRBJ2-2
cdr3_aa: CATQRTGNTGELFF
cdr3_nt: TGTGCCACTCAACGGACAGGGAACACCGGGGAGCTGTTTTTT

clone_size: -
v_call: TRBV4-1
d_call: -
j_call: TRBJ1-3
cdr3_aa: CASSQGRRGDTIYF
cdr3_nt: TGCGCCAGCAGCCAAGGACGTCGGGGAGACACCATATATTTT

clone_size: -
v_call: TRBV7-9
d_call: -
j_call: TRBJ2-7
cdr3_aa: CASSPSRQGPPWGEQYF
cdr3_nt: TGTGCCAGCAGCCCCTCCCGGCAGGGCCCCCCTTGGGGCGAGCAGTACTTC

clone_size: -
v_call: TRBV15
d_call: TRBD1
j_call: TRBJ2-2
cdr3_aa: CATSRDVGQGAGGLFF
cdr3_nt: TGTGCCACCAGCAGAGATGTCGGACAGGGGGCGGGAGGGCTGTTTTTT

clone_size: -
v_call: TRBV30
d_call: -
j_call: TRBJ2-3
cdr3_aa: CAWSARGIDTQYF
cdr3_nt: TGTGCCTGGAGTGCCCGGGGCATCGATACGCAGTATTTT

clone_size: -
v_call: TRBV6-1
d_call: -
j_call: TRBJ2-7
cdr3_aa: CASSPPGERSYEQYF
cdr3_nt: TGTGCCAGCAGTCCGCCGGGGGAACGAAGCTACGAGCAGTACTTC

clone_size: -
v_call: TRBV5-1
d_call: -
j_call: TRBJ1-1
cdr3_aa: CASSLGHGDFMNTEAFF
cdr3_nt: TGCGCCAGCAGCTTGGGACATGGAGATTTCATGAACACTGAGGCTTTCTTT

clone_size: -
v_call: TRBV4-1
d_call: -
j_call: TRBJ2-5
cdr3_aa: CASSQAGGETQYF
cdr3_nt: TGCGCCAGCAGCCAAGCTGGCGGAGAGACCCAGTACTTC

clone_size: -
v_call: TRBV5-1
d_call: -
j_call: TRBJ2-3
cdr3_aa: CASSLAREITDTQYF
cdr3_nt: TGCGCCAGCAGCTTGGCGCGGGAAATCACAGATACGCAGTATTTT

clone_size: -
v_call: TRBV9
d_call: TRBD2
j_call: TRBJ2-1
cdr3_aa: CASSPASGGLREQFF
cdr3_nt: TGTGCCAGCAGCCCAGCCTCGGGAGGTCTTCGGGAGCAGTTCTTC

clone_size: -
v_call: TRBV7-6
d_call: -
j_call: TRBJ1-4
cdr3_aa: CASSPRGEGLFF
cdr3_nt: TGTGCCAGCAGCCCACGTGGGGAGGGACTGTTTTTT

clone_size: -
v_call: TRBV18
d_call: TRBD2
j_call: TRBJ2-5
cdr3_aa: CASSGTSGNQETQYF
cdr3_nt: TGTGCCAGCTCCGGGACTAGCGGGAACCAAGAGACCCAGTACTTC

clone_size: -
v_call: TRBV28
d_call: -
j_call: TRBJ2-7
cdr3_aa: CASSPIGRNSYEQYF
cdr3_nt: TGTGCCAGCAGTCCAATCGGACGCAACTCCTACGAGCAGTACTTC

clone_size: -
v_call: TRBV10-3
d_call: -
j_call: TRBJ1-6
cdr3_aa: CAIGSDNSPLHF
cdr3_nt: TGTGCCATTGGCAGTGATAATTCACCCCTCCACTTT

clone_size: -
v_call: TRBV28
d_call: -
j_call: TRBJ1-3
cdr3_aa: CASTPPVGHTIYF
cdr3_nt: TGTGCCAGCACCCCACCCGTGGGCCACACCATATATTTT

clone_size: -
v_call: TRBV23-1
d_call: TRBD2
j_call: TRBJ2-2
cdr3_aa: CASSRTRLAGKLTGELFF
cdr3_nt: TGCGCCAGCAGTCGAACCCGGCTAGCGGGAAAGCTAACCGGGGAGCTGTTTTTT